This T cell receptor (beta chain) was found in a study of blood T cell repertoires in COVID-19. The CDR3 contains 14 residues. Germline trimming cut 10 bases from V and 0 bases from J; bases unmatched to any gene: 4. Germline V CDR1 and CDR2: SEHNR, FQNEAQ (reference sequence). Using immunoSEQ multiplex PCR, the repertoire was profiled, and TCRdb retains in-frame clones only, with some absent. Of about 260,000 clones listed, approximately 86% are singletons. Sequencing used peripheral blood. The chain employs TRBV7-9 and TRBJ2-3, with TRBD2 matching 10 bases. This receptor was taken from a woman between 45 and 65 years old who had recovered from COVID-19. The CDR3 nucleotides read TGTGCCACCAGGACTAGCGGAAGCACAGATACGCAGTATTTT. Protein: CATRTSGSTDTQYF.